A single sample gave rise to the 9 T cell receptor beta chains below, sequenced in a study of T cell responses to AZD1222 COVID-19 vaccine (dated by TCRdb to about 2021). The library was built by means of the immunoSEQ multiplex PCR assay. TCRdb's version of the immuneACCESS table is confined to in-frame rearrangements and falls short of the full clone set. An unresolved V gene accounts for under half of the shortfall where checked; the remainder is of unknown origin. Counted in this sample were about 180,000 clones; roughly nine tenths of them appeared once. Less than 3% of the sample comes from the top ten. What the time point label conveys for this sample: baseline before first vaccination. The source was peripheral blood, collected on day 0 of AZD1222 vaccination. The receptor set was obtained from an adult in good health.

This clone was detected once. Written as DNA, the CDR3 is TGCAGCGCCAGGACAGGGGTGAACACTGAAGCTTTCTTT. It is translated as CSARTGVNTEAFF. This chain joins TRBV29-1 and TRBJ1-1, with TRBD1 identical over 9 bases. Trimming cost V 7 bases and J 0 bases; bases outside gene matches: 3. This CDR3 comprises 13 residues. Germline V lookup: CDR1 SQVTM, CDR2 ANQGSEA.

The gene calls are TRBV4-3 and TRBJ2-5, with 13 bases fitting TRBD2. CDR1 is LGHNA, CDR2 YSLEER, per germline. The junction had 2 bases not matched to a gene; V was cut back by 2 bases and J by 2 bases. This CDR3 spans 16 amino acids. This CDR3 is CASSQSLAGGQETQYF. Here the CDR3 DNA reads TGCGCCAGCAGCCAATCACTAGCGGGGGGGCAAGAGACCCAGTACTTC.

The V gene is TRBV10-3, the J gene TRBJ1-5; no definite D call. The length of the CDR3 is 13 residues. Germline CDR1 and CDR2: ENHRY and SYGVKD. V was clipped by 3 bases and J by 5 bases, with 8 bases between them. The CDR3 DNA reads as TGTGCCATCAGTGATCGGGGAGATCAGCCCCAGCATTTT. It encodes CAISDRGDQPQHF.

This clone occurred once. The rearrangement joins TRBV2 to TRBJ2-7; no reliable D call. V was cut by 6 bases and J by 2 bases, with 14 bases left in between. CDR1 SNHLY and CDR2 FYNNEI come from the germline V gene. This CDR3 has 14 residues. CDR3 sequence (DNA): TGTGCCAGCAGCCGGACGCAAACTACCTACGAGCAGTACTTC. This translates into CASSRTQTTYEQYF.

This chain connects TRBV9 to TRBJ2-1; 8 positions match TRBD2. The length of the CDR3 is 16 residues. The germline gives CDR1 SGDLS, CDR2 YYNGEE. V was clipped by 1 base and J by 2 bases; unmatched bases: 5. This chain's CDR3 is CASSVSGGATYNEQFF. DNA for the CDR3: TGTGCCAGCAGCGTAAGCGGGGGCGCTACCTACAATGAGCAGTTCTTC. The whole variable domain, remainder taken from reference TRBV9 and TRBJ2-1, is DSGVTQTPKHLITATGQRVTLRCSPRSGDLSVYWYQQSLDQGLQFLIQYYNGEERAKGNILERFSAQQFPDLHSELNLSSLELGDSALYFCASSVSGGATYNEQFFGPGTRLTVL.

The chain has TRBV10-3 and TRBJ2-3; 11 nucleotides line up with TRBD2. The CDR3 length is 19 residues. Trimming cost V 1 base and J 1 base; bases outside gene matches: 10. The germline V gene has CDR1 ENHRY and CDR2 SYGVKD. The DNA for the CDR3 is TGTGCCATCAGTGAGTGGGGGCTAGCGGGGGGAAACCGCACAGATACGCAGTATTTT. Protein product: CAISEWGLAGGNRTDTQYF.

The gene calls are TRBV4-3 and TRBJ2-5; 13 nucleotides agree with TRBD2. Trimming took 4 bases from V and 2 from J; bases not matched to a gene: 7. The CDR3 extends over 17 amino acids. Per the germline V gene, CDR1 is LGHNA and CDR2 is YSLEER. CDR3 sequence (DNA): TGCGCCAGCAGCCGCAGACTAGCGGGGGGCCGGCAAGAGACCCAGTACTTC. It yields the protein CASSRRLAGGRQETQYF.

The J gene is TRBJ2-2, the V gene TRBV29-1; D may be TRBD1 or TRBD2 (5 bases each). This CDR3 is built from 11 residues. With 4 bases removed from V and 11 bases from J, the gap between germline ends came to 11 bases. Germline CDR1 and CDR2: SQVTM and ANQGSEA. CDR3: CSVGRGDELFF. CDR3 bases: TGCAGCGTTGGAAGAGGGGATGAGCTGTTTTTT.

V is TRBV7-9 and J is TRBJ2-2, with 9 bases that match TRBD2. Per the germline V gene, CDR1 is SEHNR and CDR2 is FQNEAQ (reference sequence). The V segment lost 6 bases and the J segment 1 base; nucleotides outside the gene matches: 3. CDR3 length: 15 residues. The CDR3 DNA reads TGTGCCAGCAGTGTTAGCGGGAGGAACACCGGGGAGCTGTTTTTT. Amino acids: CASSVSGRNTGELFF.